One and the same sample provided the 13 T cell receptor beta chains below, sequenced in a study of CD8+CD57+ T cells in acquired aplastic anemia. Sequenced patients had shown CD8+CD57+ cell expansion by flow cytometry. According to the study, genomic DNA was the template for TCR beta VDJ and CDR3 profiling. MiXCR, run by TCRdb on the reads, gives a single entry per CDR3 protein. Of 450,000 to 550,000 distinct CDR3 sequences in the sample, more than 25% were seen once. The specimen was sorted CD4+, CD8+, or CD8+CD57+ T cells (not recorded which) from PBMCs. Receptors originate from a human donor with aplastic anemia.

This clonotype was counted at least ten times. The J gene is TRBJ2-5, the V gene TRBV7-2; D is perhaps TRBD1 or TRBD2 (5 bases each). Germline values: CDR1 SGHTA, CDR2 FQGNSA. V was shortened by 1 base and J by 4 bases, with 13 bases between the two germline ends. The CDR3 sequence is 15 residues long. In DNA form, the CDR3 reads TGTGCCAGCAGCTTAGTCCCGGGGCGACGAGAGACCCAGTACTTC. It is translated as CASSLVPGRRETQYF.

This clonotype has a count of ten or more. The chain carries TRBV6-1 and TRBJ2-5; no clear D gene. CDR1 is MNHNS and CDR2 is SASEGT in the germline V gene. Trimming removed 3 bases from V and 1 base from J, with 3 bases in between. The CDR3 is 12 residues long. The CDR3 nucleotides read TGTGCCAGCAGTGAGGTCCAAGAGACCCAGTACTTC. This codes for CASSEVQETQYF.

This clonotype was observed at least ten times. This chain connects TRBV10-2 to TRBJ1-2, with D uncertain. CDR3 length: 15 residues. CDR1 and CDR2 (germline): WSHSY, SAAADI. V was shortened by 2 bases and J by 3 bases, with 13 bases between the two germline ends. CDR3 sequence reads: CASSETTPSDYGYTF. As DNA, the CDR3 is TGCGCCAGCAGTGAGACCACCCCGTCCGACTATGGCTACACCTTC.

In regard to this clonotype: A read error may explain this, as a much larger clone is one base away. The chain carries TRBV25-1 and TRBJ2-7, with TRBD2 matching 7 bases. This CDR3 contains 14 residues. Germline V lookup: CDR1 MGHDK, CDR2 SYGVNS. The CDR3 DNA sequence: TGTGCCAGCAGCCCTCTGGGAGGGATCTCCGAGCGGTACTTC. Amino acids: CASSPLGGISERYF.

V gene TRBV7-9 combines with J gene TRBJ2-1, with a tentative D call TRBD1 (6 bases). The V gene's germline CDR1 is SEHNR and CDR2 FQNEAQ (reference sequence). The CDR3 spans 16 residues. The V end was cut by 4 bases, the J end by 1 base, with 14 bases between. Written as DNA, the CDR3 is TGTGCCAGCAGCTCACCACAGGGTGCGTCCTACAATGAGCAGTTCTTC. It specifies CASSSPQGASYNEQFF.

This clonotype was detected many times. The chain combines TRBV2 with TRBJ1-2, with D uncertain. This CDR3 spans 12 amino acids. Germline assignment: CDR1 SNHLY and CDR2 FYNNEI. Trimming cost V 3 bases and J 5 bases, with 7 bases left between them. Written as DNA, the CDR3 is TGTGCCAGCAGTGAGGAACCGTATGGCTACACCTTC. As protein: CASSEEPYGYTF. Full variable domain (outside the CDR3, taken from reference TRBV2 and TRBJ1-2): EPEVTQTPSHQVTQMGQEVILRCVPISNHLYFYWYRQILGQKVEFLVSFYNNEISEKSEIFDDQFSVERPDGSNFTLKIRSTKLEDSAMYFCASSEEPYGYTFGSGTRLTVV.

CDR3: CASSRTQGYSGNTF. As DNA, the CDR3 is TGTGCCAGCAGCCGGACGCAAGGCTACTCTGGAAACACCTTC. This chain uses TRBV7-2 with TRBJ1-2, with D hard to call. This CDR3 contains 14 residues. Germline CDR1 and CDR2: SGHTA and FQGNSA. V was trimmed by 5 bases and J by 12 bases, leaving 22 bases between them.

This clonotype was observed many times. The chain combines TRBV9 with TRBJ2-1, with TRBD2 matching over 11 bases. Per germline, CDR1 SGDLS and CDR2 YYNGEE. Trimming at V came to 4 bases and at J to 6 bases, leaving 9 bases not matched to a gene. This CDR3 contains 16 residues. The CDR3 protein is CASSYIPGLAVNEQFF. In nucleotides, the CDR3 is TGTGCCAGCAGCTACATACCGGGACTAGCGGTCAATGAGCAGTTCTTC.

As DNA, the CDR3 is TGCGCCAGCTCGACAGGGGAGGATTATGGCTACACCTTC. Translated: CASSTGEDYGYTF. The chain is built from TRBV10-2 and TRBJ1-2, with TRBD1 matching over 8 bases. Germline-derived CDR1 and CDR2 are WSHSY and SAAADI. There are 13 residues in the CDR3. V lost 8 bases and J lost 5; bases outside the gene matches: 7.

In this sample, this clonotype turned up many times. In nucleotides, the CDR3 is TGTGCCAGCAGTGAGGAGAAGCAGTACTTC. As protein: CASSEEKQYF. The chain combines TRBV25-1 with TRBJ2-7; D uncertain. The germline V gene has CDR1 MGHDK and CDR2 SYGVNS. The V end lost 3 bases, the J end lost 8 bases, and 5 bases lay between the germline ends. This CDR3 has 10 residues.

A note on this clonotype: Possible read error: a much larger clone is one base away. The genes are TRBV7-2 and TRBJ2-7, with a possible D match to TRBD2 (6 bases). Per germline, CDR1 SGHTA and CDR2 FQGNSA. The ends were cut back, 5 bases at V and 7 bases at J, with 15 bases in the middle. The CDR3 covers 13 residues. In nucleotides, the CDR3 is TGTGCCAGCAGCCCCGGGACTCTGTGGGAGCAGTACTTC. Encoded protein: CASSPGTLWEQYF.

This clonotype appeared many times. The chain links TRBV6-5 to TRBJ1-2, with 7 positions matching TRBD1. CDR3 size: 15 residues. Trimming removed 5 bases from V and 4 bases from J; junction bases left unmatched: 10. CDR1 is MNHEY and CDR2 is SVGAGI in the germline V gene. The CDR3 nucleotides are TGTGCCAGCAGTCGCAACAGGGGCATATCCTATGGCTACACCTTC. It encodes CASSRNRGISYGYTF.

The CDR3 DNA reads as TGTGCCACCAGCAGCCTCGATTCCTACGAGCAGTACTTC. It is translated as CATSSLDSYEQYF. The chain has TRBV15 and TRBJ2-7; D is uncertain. Germline assignment: CDR1 LNHNV and CDR2 YYDKDF (reference sequence). CDR3 length equals 13 residues. V gave up 3 bases and J gave up 1 base, with 7 bases separating them.